This entry is about one T cell receptor (beta chain). This clonotype was seen repeatedly, ten times or more. Its binding antigen is unknown. The sample holds no much larger clone one base away, and base qualities are not on file. This entry comes from a study of early T cells in non-severe SARS-CoV-2 infection (dated by TCRdb to the early 2020s). Concerning the study at large: TCR sequencing used bulk RNA from unsorted whole blood, so alpha and beta chains could not be paired. Study-wide conclusions, independent of this receptor: Matching against VDJdb was skewed toward anti-spike CD8 responses, likely underestimated virus-specific expansions, and missed private and CD4 specificities.

Measured from the cysteine to the phenylalanine, the CDR3 is 19 residues long. Just CDR3 DNA is preserved here, 57 bases in frame from base 1. Germline trimming amounts to 4 bases on V and 3 bases on J, with 15 as the count of junction bases outside the gene matches. From the germline V gene, CDR1 is SGHAT and CDR2 is FQNNGV. The study was a case-control design nested within a healthcare worker cohort in London, UK, with weekly nasopharyngeal swab PCR tests and blood sampling. Healthcare workers were enrolled in the week of the UK lockdown, from 23 to 31 March 2020, and were followed every week for up to 16 weeks. Library preparation used 5' RACE. These reads were obtained on a NextSeq 500. Unique molecular identifiers were attached to individual cDNA molecules in the TCR library protocol so that sequencing error and PCR bias could be corrected. Sequencing covered both TCR alpha and beta chains, and within each sample the abundances of alpha and beta sequences were tightly co-correlated. As for the original processing: Decombinator V4 was used to annotate TCR sequences for V gene, J gene and CDR3. TCRs were defined as expanded if a significant change between any two time points was detected under a Poisson model with p below 0.0001. TCR abundances were normalised to the total number of TCRs sequenced per sample and were expressed as counts per million. MAIT TCRs were defined by TRAV1-2 paired with TRAJ12, TRAJ20 or TRAJ33, and iNKT TCRs by TRAV10 paired with TRAJ18. VDJdb, accessed 1 November 2021, was searched for CMV, EBV and SARS-CoV-2 annotated TCRs, excluding TCRs annotated for multiple antigens. Using fastp at Q25 and MiXCR, TCRdb reprocessed the public reads and kept productive beta chains. Rows merge per CDR3 protein into single entries with the most common DNA and genes. TCRdb, not the original authors, processed these V and J calls. This sample comprises some 71,000 distinct CDR3 sequences, around 11% of them detected only once. Of the sample, almost 6.5% is held by the ten largest clones.

The TCR originated in an adult who was a healthcare worker with PCR-confirmed SARS-CoV-2 infection or an uninfected control (not recorded which). The chain links TRBV11-2 with TRBJ2-5; TRBD2 agrees with 12 junctional bases. Sequencing input: whole blood. The DNA sequence reads TGTGCCAGCAGCTACCCAACACTAGCGGGAGGAAAAGCGAAAGAGACCCAGTACTTC. Its translation reads: CASSYPTLAGGKAKETQYF.